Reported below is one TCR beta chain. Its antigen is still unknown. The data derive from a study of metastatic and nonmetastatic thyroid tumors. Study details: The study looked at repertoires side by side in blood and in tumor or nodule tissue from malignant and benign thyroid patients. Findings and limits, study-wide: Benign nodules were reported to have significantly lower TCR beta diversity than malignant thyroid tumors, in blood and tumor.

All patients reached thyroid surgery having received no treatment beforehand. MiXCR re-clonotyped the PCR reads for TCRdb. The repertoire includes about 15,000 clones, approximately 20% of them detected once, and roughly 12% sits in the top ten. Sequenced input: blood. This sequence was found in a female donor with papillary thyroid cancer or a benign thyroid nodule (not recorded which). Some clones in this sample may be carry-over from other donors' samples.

The CDR3 bases are TGTGCCACCAGTAGCCGCGAGGCTGGCGATAGAGAGCAGTACTTC. Protein: CATSSREAGDREQYF. V and J are TRBV24-1 and TRBJ2-7; D not resolved. Germline CDR1 and CDR2: KGHDR and SFDVKD. This CDR3 has 15 residues. Trimming removed 6 bases at V and 7 bases at J, with 21 bases between.